One TCR beta chain is described in this entry. Its cognate antigen is unknown. Some clones are missing from TCRdb's copy, which holds only in-frame ones; the method was immunoSEQ multiplex PCR. The sample carries about 13,000 clones, around four fifths recorded once. This sample is drawn from a study of PD-1 blockade in classical Hodgkin lymphoma. Study as a whole: A 3 mg/kg intravenous dose of nivolumab was received by patients every 2 weeks.

Findings of the study overall: Relapsed/refractory patients reportedly had lower baseline diversity than newly diagnosed patients.

Every patient relapsed after autologous stem cell transplantation, and brentuximab vedotin exposure varied. Thawed PBMCs underwent magnetic negative selection to obtain purified CD8+ T cells. Trimming stripped 6 bases from V and 2 bases from J, with 14 bases between. Germline loops: CDR1 MDHEN, CDR2 SYDVKM. This CDR3 has 15 residues. The V and J genes are TRBV28 and TRBJ2-1, with D perhaps matching TRBD1 (5 bases). The clonotype comes from a human donor with classical Hodgkin lymphoma. The material was CD8+ T cells from blood, obtained at baseline. Written as DNA, the CDR3 is TGTGCCAGCAGCCATGACAGACGTCCCTACAATGAGCAGTTCTTC. Protein: CASSHDRRPYNEQFF. The variable domain in full, completed from reference TRBV28 and TRBJ2-1, reads DVKVTQSSRYLVKRTGEKVFLECVQDMDHENMFWYRQDPGLGLRLIYFSYDVKMKEKGDIPEGYSVSREKKERFSLILESASTNQTSMYLCASSHDRRPYNEQFFGPGTRLTVL.